The 31 T cell receptor beta chains reported below all come from one sample, sequenced in a study of shared T cell receptors in the human thymus. Sequenced by immunoSEQ multiplex PCR; TCRdb stores in-frame clones only, minus some. The sample records approximately 760,000 clones, approximately 83% being singletons. The sample also formed part of further work on human thymus T cells.

Sequenced sample: thymocytes. These receptors all stem from a girl in the first two years of life with a congenital heart defect.

This chain uses TRBV9 with TRBJ1-2; 7 nucleotides agree with TRBD1. CDR1 and CDR2 from the germline V gene are SGDLS and YYNGEE. V was clipped by 6 bases and J by 5 bases; unmatched bases: 4. This CDR3 region has 12 residues. The CDR3 nucleotides read TGTGCCAGCAACGACAGGGAGTATGGCTACACCTTC. This gives the protein CASNDREYGYTF.

V is TRBV28 and J is TRBJ1-4, with 7 nucleotides matching TRBD1. The CDR3 loop spans 16 amino acids. J lost 0 bases, V lost 6 bases, and 7 bases had no gene match. The V gene's germline CDR1 is MDHEN and CDR2 SYDVKM. The CDR3, as DNA: TGTGCCAGCAGCTACCGCGGGACAGCAACTAATGAAAAACTGTTTTTT. Translation gives CASSYRGTATNEKLFF.

The table lists this clone with a few counts. V usage is TRBV6-6 and J usage is TRBJ1-1, with 7 bases matching TRBD1. CDR3 length equals 16 residues. CDR1 and CDR2 (germline): MNHNY, SVGAGI (reference sequence). After removal of 0 bases from V and 3 bases from J, the junction contained 7 bases not matched to a gene. This CDR3 reads CASSYSGQKGDTEAFF. For the CDR3, the DNA is TGTGCCAGCAGTTACTCGGGACAGAAAGGGGACACTGAAGCTTTCTTT.

The rearrangement joins TRBV5-8 to TRBJ1-4; no firm D call. The CDR3 runs 12 residues. CDR1 is SGHTS and CDR2 is YDEGEE in the germline V gene. Trimming took off 1 base at V and 8 bases at J, with 6 bases between the two ends. The chain's CDR3 is CASSLNAEKLFF. The CDR3 DNA reads as TGTGCCAGCAGCTTGAACGCGGAAAAACTGTTTTTT.

The chain uses TRBV25-1 and TRBJ1-1; TRBD1 is a possible D gene (5 bases). Germline V gives CDR1 MGHDK, CDR2 SYGVNS. The CDR3 contains 13 residues. V lost 6 bases and J 1 base, leaving 9 bases between the germline ends. This CDR3 is CASSVDRNTEAFF. The CDR3 DNA follows: TGTGCCAGCAGCGTTGACAGGAACACTGAAGCTTTCTTT.

The chain is built from TRBV29-1 and TRBJ1-5, with D unresolved. Germline assignment: CDR1 SQVTM and CDR2 ANQGSEA. Trimming cost V 4 bases and J 0 bases, with 7 bases left between them. The length of the CDR3 is 13 residues. DNA of the CDR3: TGCAGCGTTGTCGAGGGTAGCAATCAGCCCCAGCATTTT. Translation: CSVVEGSNQPQHF.

V usage is TRBV7-2 and J usage is TRBJ2-3; 8 bases line up with TRBD2. The CDR3 is 17 residues long. CDR1 and CDR2 from the germline V gene are SGHTA and FQGNSA. With V trimmed by 5 bases and J by 2 bases, 12 bases remained unmatched. The chain's CDR3 is CASSPRPAGAYTDTQYF. The CDR3 coding sequence is TGTGCCAGCAGCCCCAGACCAGCGGGGGCCTACACAGATACGCAGTATTTT.

The chain employs TRBV18 and TRBJ2-5; 10 bases are shared with TRBD1. The CDR3 has 15 residues. Germline V gene data show CDR1 as KGHSH and CDR2 as LQKENI. V was clipped by 7 bases and J by 4 bases; unmatched bases: 9. The CDR3 DNA reads as TGTGCCAGCTTACCGGACAGGGGGAGTAGAGAGACCCAGTACTTC. Its translation is CASLPDRGSRETQYF.

The chain employs TRBV19 and TRBJ2-5; a possible D gene is TRBD2 (6 bases). This CDR3 has 18 amino acids. Germline assignment: CDR1 LNHDA and CDR2 SQIVND (reference sequence). Trimming cost V 0 bases and J 5 bases, with 22 bases left between them. The CDR3 here is CASSIDLGGEMGWETQYF. DNA for the CDR3: TGTGCCAGTAGTATAGATCTCGGAGGGGAGATGGGTTGGGAGACCCAGTACTTC.

The chain recombines TRBV4-1 with TRBJ1-1; TRBD1 is a possible D gene (6 bases). The ends were cut back, 5 bases at V and 3 bases at J, with 16 bases in the middle. The CDR3 sequence is 15 residues long. In germline, CDR1 is MGHRA, CDR2 YSYEKL. The CDR3 DNA follows: TGCGCCAGCAGCGAAGGGGGGGGCCGGGACACTGAAGCTTTCTTT. Encoded protein: CASSEGGGRDTEAFF.

The sample holds one count of this clone. This chain links TRBV4-1 with TRBJ1-2; tentatively, D is TRBD1 (6 bases). CDR3 length equals 16 residues. Per germline, CDR1 MGHRA and CDR2 YSYEKL. V lost 2 bases and J 4 bases, leaving 17 bases between the germline ends. CDR3 sequence (DNA): TGCGCCAGCAGCCAAAACCCTGGTGGACAGAGCTATGGCTACACCTTC. Translation gives CASSQNPGGQSYGYTF.

The chain links TRBV9 to TRBJ2-1; D might be TRBD1 (6 bases). The V end was cut by 0 bases, the J end by 5 bases, with 21 bases between. The CDR3 totals 18 residues. Germline assignment: CDR1 SGDLS and CDR2 YYNGEE. The chain's CDR3 is CASSVGGGQGSHDNEQFF. DNA of the CDR3: TGTGCCAGCAGCGTAGGAGGGGGACAAGGGTCCCACGACAATGAGCAGTTCTTC.

The chain combines TRBV30 with TRBJ2-2; perhaps TRBD2 as D (6 bases). The ends were cut back, 4 bases at V and 2 bases at J, with 11 bases in the middle. This CDR3 is 14 amino acids long. Germline V gene data show CDR1 as GTSNPN and CDR2 as SVGIG (reference sequence). The CDR3 is CAWKEGPNTGELFF. DNA for the CDR3: TGTGCCTGGAAGGAGGGACCTAACACCGGGGAGCTGTTTTTT.

This chain connects TRBV7-9 to TRBJ1-1; 10 bases fit TRBD1. Germline V CDR1 and CDR2: SEHNR, FQNEAQ (reference sequence). The CDR3 consists of 17 residues. J was trimmed by 7 bases and V by 1 base; bases with no gene match: 12. CDR3 residues: CASSLGAGTGAGFEAFF. Written as DNA, the CDR3 is TGTGCCAGCAGCTTAGGGGCCGGGACAGGGGCGGGATTTGAAGCTTTCTTT.

V is TRBV4-1 and J is TRBJ1-2, with 7 bases identical to TRBD1. V lost 0 bases, J lost 12 bases, and 13 bases stayed unmatched. The CDR3 spans 15 residues. Germline V CDR1 and CDR2: MGHRA, YSYEKL. CDR3 protein: CASSQEPPVRGGHTF. The CDR3 nucleotides read TGCGCCAGCAGCCAAGAGCCCCCTGTACGAGGGGGCCACACCTTC.

This clone was found a few times. The chain joins TRBV10-3 to TRBJ2-7; D might be TRBD2 (5 bases). This CDR3 region has 12 residues. V was pared by 4 bases and J by 4 bases, with 8 bases between. CDR1 is ENHRY, CDR2 SYGVKD, per germline. For the CDR3, the DNA is TGTGCCATCAGTGGAGGGATTTACGAGCAGTACTTC. Translating it yields CAISGGIYEQYF.

This chain joins TRBV4-1 and TRBJ1-1; D is ambiguous. The CDR3 runs to 17 residues. Germline V CDR1 and CDR2: MGHRA, YSYEKL. V was trimmed by 3 bases and J by 1 base, leaving 18 bases between them. CDR3 sequence: CASSQLRREAQNTEAFF. CDR3 sequence (DNA): TGCGCCAGCAGCCAGCTCCGGCGAGAGGCGCAGAACACTGAAGCTTTCTTT.

Points on this clone: A junction boundary mismatches the germline segment, possibly from a read error. The chain uses TRBV7-6 and TRBJ2-7; 8 bases line up with TRBD1. From germline, CDR1 is SGHVS and CDR2 FNYEAQ. This CDR3 contains 12 residues. DNA of the CDR3: TGTGCCAGCAGCGGGGGACAGGCCGGGTTTAACTTC. Amino acids: CASSGGQAGFNF.

The chain has TRBV9 and TRBJ2-1; D is possibly TRBD2 (6 bases). This CDR3 is 14 amino acids long. V dropped 5 bases and J dropped 7 bases, with 16 bases sitting between them. Per the germline V gene, CDR1 is SGDLS and CDR2 is YYNGEE. Here the CDR3 DNA reads TGTGCCAGCAGGGGCCCGGGGGAGTATAATGAGCAGTTCTTC. This translates into CASRGPGEYNEQFF.

The rearrangement uses TRBV19 and TRBJ1-2; D is possibly TRBD1 (5 bases). The CDR3 has 19 residues. Germline V CDR1 and CDR2: LNHDA, SQIVND (reference sequence). Trimming stripped 6 bases from V and 3 bases from J, with 29 bases between. CDR3 coding DNA: TGTGCCAGTAGATTTTCCTATCCTCCCTACACAGGCTCACACTATGGCTACACCTTC. Translated: CASRFSYPPYTGSHYGYTF.

V gene TRBV7-2 combines with J gene TRBJ1-1; TRBD1 aligns across 7 bases. CDR1 SGHTA and CDR2 FQGNSA come from the germline V gene. Losses at the gene ends were 0 bases for V and 8 bases for J; bases not matched to a gene: 9. The CDR3 extends over 15 amino acids. The CDR3 sequence: CASSLAYGTAEEAFF. The CDR3 bases are TGTGCCAGCAGCTTAGCGTACGGGACAGCGGAAGAAGCTTTCTTT. Looking up the rest from reference TRBV7-2 and TRBJ1-1 gives the full variable domain: GAGVSQSPSNKVTEKGKDVELRCDPISGHTALYWYRQSLGQGLEFLIYFQGNSAPDKSGLPSDRFSAERTGGSVSTLTIQRTQQEDSAVYLCASSLAYGTAEEAFFGQGTRLTVV.

The chain links TRBV5-1 to TRBJ2-1; 9 bases line up with TRBD2. Per the germline V gene, CDR1 is SGHRS and CDR2 is YFSETQ. The CDR3 loop spans 17 amino acids. V was pared by 4 bases and J by 8 bases, with 16 bases of the junction left unmatched. CDR3 residues: CASSPRWRGGLGDEQFF. The CDR3 bases are TGCGCCAGCAGCCCCCGTTGGCGGGGGGGCCTTGGGGATGAGCAGTTCTTC.

The chain is built from TRBV27 and TRBJ2-3, with D tentatively TRBD2 (6 bases). V was cut by 6 bases and J by 0 bases, with 31 bases left in between. In germline, CDR1 is MNHEY, CDR2 SMNVEV (reference sequence). The CDR3 runs 21 residues. The CDR3: CASSPSGRNPFLKSSTDTQYF. CDR3 DNA sequence: TGTGCCAGCAGCCCCTCAGGGAGGAACCCGTTCCTAAAATCTAGCACAGATACGCAGTATTTT.

This clone has more than one count but fewer than ten. The chain carries TRBV2 and TRBJ1-1; D is perhaps TRBD1 (6 bases). CDR1 and CDR2 from the germline V gene are SNHLY and FYNNEI. The CDR3 runs to 14 residues. Between the trimmed V and J ends, which lost 5 bases and 2 bases, there was a span of 12 bases. The CDR3, as DNA: TGTGCCAGCAGTCCCGGGACATTCAACACTGAAGCTTTCTTT. Translated, it gives CASSPGTFNTEAFF.

V usage is TRBV9 and J usage is TRBJ1-1; TRBD1 agrees at 11 bases. Per germline, CDR1 SGDLS and CDR2 YYNGEE. This CDR3 spans 14 amino acids. The V and J ends lost 0 bases and 10 bases, in that order; junction bases with no gene match: 5. For the CDR3, the DNA is TGTGCCAGCAGCGTAGGAGGACAGGGGGCAATAGCTTTCTTT. Translation: CASSVGGQGAIAFF.

The rearrangement links TRBV4-1 to TRBJ2-3, with 9 bases that match TRBD1. The CDR3 has 17 residues. Germline CDR1 reads MGHRA; CDR2 reads YSYEKL. V shed 2 bases, J shed 2 bases, and the junction held 8 bases outside the gene matches. The CDR3 here is CASSQLGTGRITDTQYF. CDR3 bases: TGCGCCAGCAGCCAATTGGGGACAGGGAGAATCACAGATACGCAGTATTTT.

This clone was observed a few times. The chain uses TRBV7-3 and TRBJ1-2, with 9 bases matching TRBD1. Trimming took 0 bases from V and 2 from J; bases not matched to a gene: 13. There are 19 residues in the CDR3. Germline lookup yields CDR1 SGHTA and CDR2 FQGTGA. The CDR3 nucleotides are TGTGCCAGCAGCTTAACGTTGGGGGTTAGGGACAGGGAGAACTATGGCTACACCTTC. Protein sequence: CASSLTLGVRDRENYGYTF.

This clone was seen a single time. A junction end diverges from the germline sequence, so it may reflect a read error. The chain uses TRBV28 and TRBJ1-5; D is uncertain. The CDR3 extends over 17 amino acids. Germline V gene sequence: CDR1 MDHEN, CDR2 SYDVKM. The CDR3: CASSLSSGSYSDQPQHF. CDR3 in DNA: TGTGCCAGCAGTTTATCGTCGGGGAGCTATAGCGATCAGCCCCAGCATTTT.

This chain uses TRBV4-1 with TRBJ1-2; 10 bases fit TRBD1. Germline V lookup: CDR1 MGHRA, CDR2 YSYEKL. With V trimmed by 1 base and J by 3 bases, 5 bases remained unmatched. This CDR3 region has 16 residues. The CDR3 reads CASSQGDRGWDYGYTF. The CDR3 bases are TGCGCCAGCAGCCAAGGGGACAGGGGTTGGGACTATGGCTACACCTTC.

V gene TRBV7-7 combines with J gene TRBJ2-1; 9 bases agree with TRBD1. CDR3 length: 15 amino acids. Trimming at V came to 1 base and at J to 8 bases, leaving 6 bases not matched to a gene. Germline V lookup: CDR1 SSHAT, CDR2 FNYEAQ (reference sequence). In DNA, the CDR3 is TGTGCCAGCAGCTTAGGAGGGACAGGGCTTGATGAGCAGTTCTTC. Protein: CASSLGGTGLDEQFF.

The gene calls are TRBV10-2 and TRBJ1-5; 9 bases match TRBD1. Germline V gives CDR1 WSHSY, CDR2 SAAADI. J was trimmed by 6 bases and V by 6 bases; bases with no gene match: 3. The CDR3 is made up of 13 amino acids. The CDR3 DNA follows: TGCGCCAGCAGACAGGGGGCTCTTCAGCCCCAGCATTTT. Its translation: CASRQGALQPQHF.